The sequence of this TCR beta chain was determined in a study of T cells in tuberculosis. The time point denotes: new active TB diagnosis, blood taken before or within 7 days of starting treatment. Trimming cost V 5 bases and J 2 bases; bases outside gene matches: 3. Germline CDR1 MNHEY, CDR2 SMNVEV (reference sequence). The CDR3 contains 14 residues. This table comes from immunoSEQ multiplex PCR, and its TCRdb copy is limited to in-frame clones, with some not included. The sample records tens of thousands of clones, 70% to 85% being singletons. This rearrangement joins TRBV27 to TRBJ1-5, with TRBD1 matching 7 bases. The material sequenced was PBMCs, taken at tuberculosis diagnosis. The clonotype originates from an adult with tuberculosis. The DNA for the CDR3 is TGTGCCAGCAGTCTTACAGGGGGCAATCAGCCCCAGCATTTT. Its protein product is CASSLTGGNQPQHF.